These 32 T cell receptor beta chains were sequenced from one sample in a study of T cell responses to AZD1222 COVID-19 vaccine. Data came from immunoSEQ multiplex PCR; TCRdb stores just in-frame clones and leaves some out. Of about 100,000 clones listed, approximately 90% were seen once; the top ten hold 6.5% to 10%. The sample consisted of peripheral blood, taken 28 days after the second AZD1222 dose. These receptor sequences come from an adult who received the AZD1222 COVID-19 vaccine.

The V call is TRBV6-5, the J call TRBJ2-7; a weak D match, TRBD2 (6 bases). V lost 6 bases to trimming and J lost 7 bases, with 13 bases between them. From germline, CDR1 is MNHEY and CDR2 SVGAGI. The CDR3 is 12 amino acids. The CDR3 DNA follows: TGTGCCAGCAGAAGGCGGGAAGGAGAGCAGTACTTC. It yields the protein CASRRREGEQYF.

The chain couples TRBV7-6 to TRBJ2-1; maybe TRBD2 (6 bases). CDR3 length: 13 residues. Germline loops: CDR1 SGHVS, CDR2 FNYEAQ. The ends were cut back, 4 bases at V and 5 bases at J, with 9 bases in the middle. Here the CDR3 DNA reads TGTGCCAGCAGCTCGGGACTTAACAATGAGCAGTTCTTC. Translation gives CASSSGLNNEQFF.

The J gene is TRBJ2-7, the V gene TRBV6-1; D is ambiguous. Trimming took 2 bases from V and 3 from J, leaving 8 bases between them. This CDR3 is built from 13 residues. CDR1 is MNHNS, CDR2 SASEGT, per germline. The CDR3, as DNA: TGTGCCAGCAGTGAATCCTACCGCTACGAGCAGTACTTC. It encodes CASSESYRYEQYF.

This chain connects TRBV7-9 to TRBJ2-3; 7 nucleotides match TRBD2. V trimming: 5 bases; J trimming: 4 bases; junction bases outside the gene matches: 12. Per germline, CDR1 SEHNR and CDR2 FQNEAQ (reference sequence). The CDR3 covers 16 residues. CDR3 sequence: CASSPTGGRVPDTQYF. The CDR3, as DNA: TGTGCCAGCAGCCCAACCGGCGGGAGAGTTCCAGATACGCAGTATTTT.

This chain connects TRBV5-1 to TRBJ1-1, with D perhaps matching TRBD1 (5 bases). Germline-derived CDR1 and CDR2 are SGHRS and YFSETQ. V dropped 0 bases and J dropped 2 bases, with 8 bases sitting between them. The CDR3 length is 14 residues. The CDR3 sequence is CASSLAGGNTEAFF. The DNA of the CDR3 is TGCGCCAGCAGCTTGGCGGGGGGTAACACTGAAGCTTTCTTT.

This clone showed up just a few times. V is TRBV5-8 and J is TRBJ2-6, with no clear D. CDR3 size: 16 residues. The V gene lost 0 bases and the J gene lost 4 bases, with 11 bases spanning the gap. Germline-derived CDR1 and CDR2 are SGHTS and YDEGEE. CDR3 sequence: CASSLERSTGANVLTF. The CDR3, as DNA: TGTGCCAGCAGCTTGGAAAGGTCCACGGGGGCCAACGTCCTGACTTTC.

V usage is TRBV28 and J usage is TRBJ1-3, with a weak D call TRBD1 (6 bases). CDR3 length: 15 residues. Trimming took off 8 bases at V and 0 bases at J, with 14 bases between the two ends. From germline, CDR1 is MDHEN and CDR2 SYDVKM. CDR3 coding DNA: TGTGCCAGCCAACCCCAGGACAGCTCTGGAAACACCATATATTTT. Protein sequence: CASQPQDSSGNTIYF.

The chain employs TRBV5-1 and TRBJ1-2, with a tentative D call TRBD1 (6 bases). The V gene's germline CDR1 is SGHRS and CDR2 YFSETQ. The CDR3 covers 14 residues. V gave up 2 bases and J gave up 3 bases, with 11 bases separating them. The chain's CDR3 is CASSFQGGDYGYTF. Here the CDR3 DNA reads TGCGCCAGCAGCTTCCAAGGGGGAGACTATGGCTACACCTTC.

This clone showed up just once. J is TRBJ1-6 and V is TRBV7-2; a possible D gene is TRBD1 (6 bases). CDR1 SGHTA and CDR2 FQGNSA come from the germline V gene. CDR3 size: 14 residues. Trimming removed 1 base at V and 6 bases at J, with 7 bases between. As DNA, the CDR3 is TGTGCCAGCAGCTTAGACAGGGTTAATTCACCCCTCCACTTT. Translating gives CASSLDRVNSPLHF.

The chain has TRBV29-1 and TRBJ2-7, with D unclear. V was cut by 4 bases and J by 5 bases, with 21 bases left in between. CDR3 length: 15 residues. Germline V CDR1 and CDR2: SQVTM, ANQGSEA. CDR3 in DNA: TGCAGCGTTGTAACCCTTGACCGGAGCCTGGACGAGCAGTACTTC. It specifies CSVVTLDRSLDEQYF.

The chain recombines TRBV11-2 with TRBJ1-6, with TRBD1 as a possible D gene (5 bases). With 6 bases removed from V and 8 bases from J, the gap between germline ends came to 17 bases. This CDR3 region has 15 residues. From germline, CDR1 is SGHAT and CDR2 FQNNGV. The CDR3 is CASRRPGQGYSPLHF. CDR3 bases: TGTGCCAGCAGGCGGCCGGGGCAGGGTTATTCACCCCTCCACTTT.

Only one count was recorded for this clone. The chain has TRBV9 and TRBJ2-7, with 8 bases matching TRBD2. The CDR3 extends over 13 amino acids. Germline-derived CDR1 and CDR2 are SGDLS and YYNGEE. Germline trimming cut 4 bases from V and 5 bases from J; bases unmatched to any gene: 5. CDR3 nucleotide sequence: TGTGCCAGCAGCCCGACCGGGGGGGACGAGCAGTACTTC. The encoded protein is CASSPTGGDEQYF.

The chain links TRBV5-1 to TRBJ1-1; D might be TRBD1 (6 bases). The CDR3 runs to 15 residues. V was trimmed by 2 bases and J by 1 base, leaving 12 bases between them. Germline V gene sequence: CDR1 SGHRS, CDR2 YFSETQ. CDR3 DNA: TGCGCCAGCAGCTTCTCAGGGGCGGAGAACACTGAAGCTTTCTTT. Translation gives CASSFSGAENTEAFF.

The sample holds one count of this clone. The chain recombines TRBV6-2 or TRBV6-3 with TRBJ2-7; 9 bases align to TRBD2. The CDR3 has 16 amino acids. V shed 3 bases, J shed 1 base, and the junction held 7 bases outside the gene matches. The germline CDR1 and CDR2 sequences are MNHEY and SVGEGT. CDR3: CASSYTLLAGSYEQYF. The CDR3 DNA reads TGTGCCAGCAGTTATACCCTACTAGCGGGTTCCTACGAGCAGTACTTC.

This clone was seen just once. The rearrangement uses TRBV13 and TRBJ2-7; 7 nucleotides agree with TRBD1. CDR1 and CDR2 (germline): PRHDT, FYEKMQ (reference sequence). J was trimmed by 5 bases and V by 1 base; bases with no gene match: 5. The CDR3 covers 14 residues. The CDR3 DNA reads TGTGCCAGCAGCTTAGCCAGGGGGTTGAACGAGCAGTACTTC. It codes for CASSLARGLNEQYF.

With respect to this clone: One junction end disagrees with the germline gene, perhaps due to a read error. V is TRBV18 and J is TRBJ2-7; no clear D gene. Germline V lookup: CDR1 KGHSH, CDR2 LQKENI. This CDR3 spans 14 amino acids. CDR3 loop: CASSPTTYSHEQYF. CDR3 coding DNA: TGTGCCAGCTCACCAACTACCTACTCCCACGAGCAGTACTTC.

V gene TRBV24-1 combines with J gene TRBJ1-1, with no clear D. Germline CDR1 is KGHDR and CDR2 is SFDVKD. Trimming pared 7 bases from V and 6 bases from J, leaving 14 bases between. This CDR3 has 13 amino acids. DNA for the CDR3: TGTGCCACCAGGGCCGGAACAAGAGCTGAAGCTTTCTTT. Translating it yields CATRAGTRAEAFF.

This clone has only one observation. The chain's CDR3 is CSASWEGEKLFF. As DNA, the CDR3 is TGCAGTGCTAGTTGGGAGGGTGAAAAACTGTTTTTT. V gene TRBV20-1 combines with J gene TRBJ1-4; D is undetermined. The V gene's germline CDR1 is DFQATT and CDR2 SNEGSKA (reference sequence). Trimming stripped 3 bases from V and 7 bases from J, with 9 bases between. The CDR3 spans 12 residues.

The rearrangement links TRBV29-1 to TRBJ2-3, with unresolved D. Germline loops: CDR1 SQVTM, CDR2 ANQGSEA. V was shortened by 4 bases and J by 1 base, with 6 bases between the two germline ends. This CDR3 comprises 12 residues. The CDR3 reads CSVVDGTDTQYF. CDR3 DNA: TGCAGCGTTGTGGATGGCACAGATACGCAGTATTTT.

The chain has TRBV18 and TRBJ2-4; 8 bases map to TRBD1. Germline values: CDR1 KGHSH, CDR2 LQKENI. CDR3 length: 17 residues. Losses at the gene ends were 0 bases for V and 0 bases for J; bases not matched to a gene: 4. The CDR3 DNA sequence: TGTGCCAGCTCACCACCTAACAGGGGGTTAGCCAAAAACATTCAGTACTTC. Translating gives CASSPPNRGLAKNIQYF.

This chain links TRBV10-2 with TRBJ2-1, with 12 bases lining up with TRBD2. This CDR3 spans 13 amino acids. Trimming at V came to 10 bases and at J to 7 bases, leaving 5 bases not matched to a gene. The germline V gene encodes CDR1 WSHSY and CDR2 SAAADI. This chain's CDR3 is CATRTSGINEQFF. CDR3 in DNA: TGCGCCACCAGGACTAGCGGGATAAATGAGCAGTTCTTC.

This chain joins TRBV28 and TRBJ1-1; no clear D gene. The CDR3 runs 14 residues. V gave up 6 bases and J gave up 1 base, with 12 bases separating them. The germline gives CDR1 MDHEN, CDR2 SYDVKM. The CDR3: CASSEISPNTEAFF. In nucleotides, the CDR3 is TGTGCCAGCAGCGAAATTTCCCCGAACACTGAAGCTTTCTTT. Combining the CDR3 with reference TRBV28 and TRBJ1-1 gives the whole variable domain DVKVTQSSRYLVKRTGEKVFLECVQDMDHENMFWYRQDPGLGLRLIYFSYDVKMKEKGDIPEGYSVSREKKERFSLILESASTNQTSMYLCASSEISPNTEAFFGQGTRLTVV.

The rearrangement uses TRBV18 and TRBJ2-5; no clear D gene. CDR3 length equals 11 residues. The ends were cut back, 4 bases at V and 3 bases at J, with 3 bases in the middle. CDR1 is KGHSH and CDR2 is LQKENI in the germline V gene. This CDR3 reads CASSLKETQYF. In nucleotides, the CDR3 is TGTGCCAGCTCACTCAAAGAGACCCAGTACTTC.

The V gene is TRBV6-2 or TRBV6-3, the J gene TRBJ1-1; D is undetermined. The CDR3 is 14 amino acids. V gave up 3 bases and J gave up 11 bases, with 19 bases separating them. Germline lookup yields CDR1 MNHEY and CDR2 SVGEGT. The chain's CDR3 is CASSYEAVAAEAFF. As DNA, the CDR3 is TGTGCCAGCAGTTATGAGGCCGTGGCCGCGGAGGCTTTCTTT.

The chain employs TRBV6-6 and TRBJ1-1; D ambiguous. CDR3 length: 14 amino acids. V dropped 2 bases and J dropped 1 base, with 8 bases sitting between them. In germline, CDR1 is MNHNY, CDR2 SVGAGI (reference sequence). CDR3 nucleotides: TGTGCCAGCAGTTACACTGCATCGAACACTGAAGCTTTCTTT. Translating it yields CASSYTASNTEAFF.

The rearrangement joins TRBV5-1 to TRBJ1-5, with D maybe TRBD1 (6 bases). The CDR3 consists of 14 residues. Trimming left V 4 bases short and J 5 bases short, with 13 bases between. Germline CDR1 and CDR2: SGHRS and YFSETQ. The CDR3 reads CASSPGGGYQPQHF. CDR3 DNA: TGCGCCAGCAGCCCCGGGGGCGGTTATCAGCCCCAGCATTTT.

To note about this clone: Other DNA sequences in the sample encode the same CDR3. V and J are TRBV15 and TRBJ2-7, with D maybe TRBD1 (5 bases). The CDR3 has 14 amino acids. V was pared by 1 base and J by 0 bases, with 7 bases between. Germline V lookup: CDR1 LNHNV, CDR2 YYDKDF (reference sequence). CDR3 sequence (DNA): TGTGCCACCAGCAGAGGGGGCCCCTCCTACGAGCAGTACTTC. Encoded protein: CATSRGGPSYEQYF.

The chain links TRBV18 to TRBJ2-2, with TRBD2 identical over 12 bases. The CDR3 is made up of 15 amino acids. Germline CDR1 and CDR2: KGHSH and LQKENI. Trimming removed 6 bases from V and 5 bases from J; junction bases left unmatched: 4. CDR3 nucleotides: TGTGCCAGCTCGGTTGGACTAGCGGGAACCGGGGAGCTGTTTTTT. This codes for CASSVGLAGTGELFF.

The rearrangement uses TRBV7-9 and TRBJ1-2; 7 bases map to TRBD1. Per the germline V gene, CDR1 is SEHNR and CDR2 is FQNEAQ (reference sequence). Germline trimming cut 2 bases from V and 7 bases from J; bases unmatched to any gene: 4. This CDR3 has 13 amino acids. CDR3 DNA sequence: TGTGCCAGCAGCTTACAGGGGGAGGGTGGCTACACCTTC. Translated: CASSLQGEGGYTF.

The V gene is TRBV5-5, the J gene TRBJ1-4; no definite D call. Deletions cut 0 bases from V and 6 bases from J, with 6 bases between. The germline V gene has CDR1 SGHKS and CDR2 YYEKEE (reference sequence). This CDR3 has 13 amino acids. The CDR3 sequence is CASSLVADEKLFF. The CDR3 region has the DNA TGTGCCAGCAGCTTGGTGGCAGATGAAAAACTGTTTTTT.

CDR3 DNA: TGTGCCAGCTCACCCACGTACCCCCCCAATCAGCCCCAGCATTTT. Protein sequence: CASSPTYPPNQPQHF. The rearrangement links TRBV18 to TRBJ1-5; D is ambiguous. The CDR3 consists of 15 residues. CDR1 is KGHSH and CDR2 is LQKENI in the germline V gene. The V and J ends lost 3 bases and 3 bases respectively, with 12 bases between them.

This clone came up once. V and J are TRBV18 and TRBJ2-4; 7 bases are shared with TRBD1. This CDR3 contains 15 residues. Trimming at V came to 6 bases and at J to 3 bases, leaving 8 bases not matched to a gene. Germline CDR1 KGHSH, CDR2 LQKENI. For the CDR3, the DNA is TGTGCCAGCTCGCCAGTACAGGGGATCAAAAACATTCAGTACTTC. This encodes CASSPVQGIKNIQYF.